This T cell receptor beta chain came from a study of T cells in localized non-small cell lung cancer. The study's findings and limits: Analysis by sequencing included only one tumor region, so heterogeneity remains possible. An association was observed between higher blood T cell density and longer overall survival. Appearing in adjacent lung were a median about 59 of the top 100 tumor clones. Tumor trailed uninvolved adjacent lung in T cell clonality, which peaked there.

Germline V gives CDR1 SGHRS, CDR2 YFSETQ. V shed 4 bases and J 3 bases; nucleotides not matched to a gene: 6. There are 14 residues in the CDR3. As for this clone: Its specificity is unknown.

Profiling relied on immunoSEQ multiplex PCR, and the TCRdb table lists in-frame clones only, not all of them. The repertoire includes around 3,900 clones, around two fifths of them detected once, and 5.7% sits in the top ten. The chain recombines TRBV5-1 with TRBJ2-7; 8 positions agree with TRBD1. This clonotype originated in a woman aged 35 to 69 with stage I lung adenocarcinoma. Specimen: lung tumor tissue, collected before any cancer treatment. DNA of the CDR3: TGCGCCAGCAGCACTGGGACAGGCCACTACGAGCAGTACTTC. Amino acids: CASSTGTGHYEQYF.